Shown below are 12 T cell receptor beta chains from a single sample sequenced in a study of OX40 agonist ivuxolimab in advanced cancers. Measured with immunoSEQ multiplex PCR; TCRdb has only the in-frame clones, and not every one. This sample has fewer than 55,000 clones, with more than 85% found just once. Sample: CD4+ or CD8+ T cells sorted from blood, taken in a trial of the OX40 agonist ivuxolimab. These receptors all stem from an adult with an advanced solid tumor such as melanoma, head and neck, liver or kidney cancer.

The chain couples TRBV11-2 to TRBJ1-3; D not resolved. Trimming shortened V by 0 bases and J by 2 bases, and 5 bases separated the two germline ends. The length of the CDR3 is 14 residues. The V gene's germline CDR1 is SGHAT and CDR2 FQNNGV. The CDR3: CASSLDSPGNTIYF. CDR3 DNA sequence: TGTGCCAGCAGCTTAGACTCTCCTGGAAACACCATATATTTT. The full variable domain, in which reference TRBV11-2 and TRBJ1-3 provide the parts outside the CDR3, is EAGVAQSPRYKIIEKRQSVAFWCNPISGHATLYWYQQILGQGPKLLIQFQNNGVVDDSQLPKDRFSAERLKGVDSTLKIQPAKLEDSAVYLCASSLDSPGNTIYFGEGSWLTVV.

The CDR3 DNA follows: TGTGCCAGTATGGGACAGGGGAACACTGAAGCTTTCTTT. Translating gives CASMGQGNTEAFF. The chain joins TRBV19 to TRBJ1-1; 9 bases line up with TRBD1. The CDR3 runs 13 residues. Looked up from germline, CDR1 is LNHDA and CDR2 is SQIVND (reference sequence). The ends lost 7 bases at V and 1 base at J; junction bases unmatched: 1. Full variable domain (outside the CDR3, taken from reference TRBV19 and TRBJ1-1): DGGITQSPKYLFRKEGQNVTLSCEQNLNHDAMYWYRQDPGQGLRLIYYSQIVNDFQKGDIAEGYSVSREKKESFPLTVTSAQKNPTAFYLCASMGQGNTEAFFGQGTRLTVV.

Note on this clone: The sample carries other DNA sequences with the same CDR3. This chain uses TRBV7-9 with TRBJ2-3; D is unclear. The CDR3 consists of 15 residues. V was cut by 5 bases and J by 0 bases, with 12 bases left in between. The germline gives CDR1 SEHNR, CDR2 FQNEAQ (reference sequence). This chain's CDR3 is CASSPPGVSTDTQYF. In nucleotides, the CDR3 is TGTGCCAGCAGCCCCCCGGGCGTTAGCACAGATACGCAGTATTTT.

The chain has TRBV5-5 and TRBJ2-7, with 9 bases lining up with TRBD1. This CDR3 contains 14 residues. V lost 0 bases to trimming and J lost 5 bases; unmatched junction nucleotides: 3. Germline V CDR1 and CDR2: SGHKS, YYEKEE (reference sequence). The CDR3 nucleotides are TGTGCCAGCAGCTTGGTTAGGACAGGGGACGAGCAGTACTTC. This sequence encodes CASSLVRTGDEQYF.

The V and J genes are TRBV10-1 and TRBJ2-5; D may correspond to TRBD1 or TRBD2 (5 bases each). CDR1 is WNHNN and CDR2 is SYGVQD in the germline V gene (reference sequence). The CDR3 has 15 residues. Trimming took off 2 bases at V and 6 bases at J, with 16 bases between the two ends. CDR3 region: CASSEAGSPLKTQYF. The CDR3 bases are TGCGCCAGCAGTGAGGCAGGGAGCCCGTTAAAGACCCAGTACTTC.

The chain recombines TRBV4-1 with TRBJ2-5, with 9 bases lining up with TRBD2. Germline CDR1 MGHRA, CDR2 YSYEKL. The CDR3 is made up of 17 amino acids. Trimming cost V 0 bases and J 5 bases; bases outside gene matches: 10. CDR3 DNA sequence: TGCGCCAGCAGCCAAGATTCCCTGGCTAGCGGGGAGGAGACCCAGTACTTC. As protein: CASSQDSLASGEETQYF.

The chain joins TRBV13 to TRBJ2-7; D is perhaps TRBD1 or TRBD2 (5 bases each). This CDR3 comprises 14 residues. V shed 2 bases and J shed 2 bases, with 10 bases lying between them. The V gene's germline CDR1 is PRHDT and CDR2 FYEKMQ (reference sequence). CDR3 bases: TGTGCCAGCAGCTTAAGGGGACCAGCCTACGAGCAGTACTTC. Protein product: CASSLRGPAYEQYF.

In DNA, the CDR3 is TGTGCCAGTAGTTACCCGGGACAGGGTTACGAAGCTTTCTTT. Protein: CASSYPGQGYEAFF. This chain links TRBV19 with TRBJ1-1; 9 bases match TRBD1. With V trimmed by 5 bases and J by 8 bases, 9 bases remained unmatched. The germline CDR1 and CDR2 sequences are LNHDA and SQIVND (reference sequence). The CDR3 sequence is 14 residues long.

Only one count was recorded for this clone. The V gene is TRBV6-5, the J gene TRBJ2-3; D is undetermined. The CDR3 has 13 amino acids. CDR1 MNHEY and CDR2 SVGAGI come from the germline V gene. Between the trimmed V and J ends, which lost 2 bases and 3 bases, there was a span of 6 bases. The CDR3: CASSYRETDTQYF. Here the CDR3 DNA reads TGTGCCAGCAGTTACCGAGAGACAGATACGCAGTATTTT.

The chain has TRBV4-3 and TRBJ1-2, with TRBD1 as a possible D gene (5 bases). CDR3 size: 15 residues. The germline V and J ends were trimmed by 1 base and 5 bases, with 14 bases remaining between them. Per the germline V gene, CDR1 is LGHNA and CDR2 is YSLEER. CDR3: CASSQVVGTGYGYTF. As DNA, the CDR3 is TGCGCCAGCAGCCAAGTGGTCGGGACGGGTTATGGCTACACCTTC.

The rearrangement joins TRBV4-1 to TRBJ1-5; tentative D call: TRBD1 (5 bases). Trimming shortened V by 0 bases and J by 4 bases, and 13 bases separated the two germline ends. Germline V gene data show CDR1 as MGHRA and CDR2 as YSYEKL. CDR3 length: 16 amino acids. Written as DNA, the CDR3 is TGCGCCAGCAGCCAAGATGGGGACGGCTCTAATCAGCCCCAGCATTTT. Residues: CASSQDGDGSNQPQHF.

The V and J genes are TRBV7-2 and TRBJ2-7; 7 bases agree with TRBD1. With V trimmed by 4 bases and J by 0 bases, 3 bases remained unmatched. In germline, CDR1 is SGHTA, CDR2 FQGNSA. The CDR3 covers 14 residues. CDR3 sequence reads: CASSSTGFSYEQYF. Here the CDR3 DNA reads TGTGCCAGCAGCTCGACAGGGTTCTCCTACGAGCAGTACTTC. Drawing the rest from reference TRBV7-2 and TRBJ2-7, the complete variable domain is GAGVSQSPSNKVTEKGKDVELRCDPISGHTALYWYRQSLGQGLEFLIYFQGNSAPDKSGLPSDRFSAERTGGSVSTLTIQRTQQEDSAVYLCASSSTGFSYEQYFGPGTRLTVT.